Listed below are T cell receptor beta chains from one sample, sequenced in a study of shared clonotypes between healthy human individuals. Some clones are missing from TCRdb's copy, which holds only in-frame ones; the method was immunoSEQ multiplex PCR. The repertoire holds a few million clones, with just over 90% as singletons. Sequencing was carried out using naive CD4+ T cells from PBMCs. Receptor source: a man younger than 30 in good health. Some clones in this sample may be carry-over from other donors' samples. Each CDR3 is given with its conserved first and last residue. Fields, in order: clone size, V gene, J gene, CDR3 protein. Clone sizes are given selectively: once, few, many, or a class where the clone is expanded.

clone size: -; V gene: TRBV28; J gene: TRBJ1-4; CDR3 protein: CASTQGGPPIHEKLFF
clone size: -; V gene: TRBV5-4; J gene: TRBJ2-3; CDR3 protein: CASSLKNSPITDTQYF
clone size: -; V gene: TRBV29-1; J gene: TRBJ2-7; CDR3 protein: CSVGGGYEQYF
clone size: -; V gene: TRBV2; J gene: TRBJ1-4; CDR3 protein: CASSDVGGPNEKLFF
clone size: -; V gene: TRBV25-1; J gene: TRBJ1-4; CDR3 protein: CASSELGDSHNEKLFF
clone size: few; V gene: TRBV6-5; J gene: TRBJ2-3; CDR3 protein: CASSYSGRTDTQYF
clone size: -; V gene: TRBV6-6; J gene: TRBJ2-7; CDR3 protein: CASRLQQGSSYEQYF
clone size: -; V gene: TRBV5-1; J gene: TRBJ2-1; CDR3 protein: CASSLRLAGVHEQFF
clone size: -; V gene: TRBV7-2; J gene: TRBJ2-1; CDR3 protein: CASSLVIQEQFF
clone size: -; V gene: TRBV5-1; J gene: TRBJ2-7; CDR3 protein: CASSLVQGNYEQYF
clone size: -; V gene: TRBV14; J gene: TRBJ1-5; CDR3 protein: CASSQDFAQPQHF
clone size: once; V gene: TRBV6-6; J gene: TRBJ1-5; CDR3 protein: CASSFSRVPNQPQHF
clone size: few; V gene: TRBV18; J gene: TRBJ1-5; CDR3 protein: CASSPTAGNQPQHF
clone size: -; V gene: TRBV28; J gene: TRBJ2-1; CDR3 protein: CASSIAGGPIDEQFF
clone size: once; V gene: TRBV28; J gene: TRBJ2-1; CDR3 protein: CASSLQGALSEQFF
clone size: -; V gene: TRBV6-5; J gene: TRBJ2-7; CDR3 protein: CASSSPGQGYYEQYF
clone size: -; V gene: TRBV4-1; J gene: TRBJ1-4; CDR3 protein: CASSHGSPLRDEKLFF
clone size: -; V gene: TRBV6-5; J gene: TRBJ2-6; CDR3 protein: CASSYYRGSGANVLTF
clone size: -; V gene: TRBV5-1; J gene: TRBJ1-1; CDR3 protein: CASSRGGMNTEAFF
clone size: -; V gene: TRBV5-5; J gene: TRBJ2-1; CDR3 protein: CASSLGPVSSYNEQFF
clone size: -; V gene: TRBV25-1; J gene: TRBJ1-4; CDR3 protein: CASSERQGNEKLFF
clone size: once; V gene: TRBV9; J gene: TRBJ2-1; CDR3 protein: CASSGGGQGRAILHEQFF
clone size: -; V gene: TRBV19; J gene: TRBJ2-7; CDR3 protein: CATQDRSYEQYF
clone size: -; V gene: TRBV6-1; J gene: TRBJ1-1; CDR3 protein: CASTLTANTEAFF